This T cell receptor beta chain was identified during a study of blood T cells in healthy people across ages. Study results and limitations: Long-lived and aged donors differed, with more naive CD4+ cells and higher diversity in the long-lived. PBMCs were not sorted, which prevented a conclusive comparison of naive versus antigen-experienced cells.

A J-beta primer mix and a sample-barcoded 5' primer were used in a second PCR of roughly 6 to 11 cycles. Each TCR beta cDNA got a 12-nucleotide random molecular identifier. TCRdb re-called the 5' RACE reads through MiXCR, storing one row per CDR3 protein. The sample holds approximately 1,700,000 distinct CDR3 sequences, 30% to 40% seen once. Those donating, healthy Caucasian individuals from Russia, were aged roughly 6 to 95. Of note for this clonotype: The antigen is unknown.

The V end was cut by 1 base, the J end by 1 base, with 12 bases between. Looked up from germline, CDR1 is LGHNA and CDR2 is YNFKEQ. The CDR3 runs 16 residues. The rearrangement links TRBV4-2 to TRBJ2-3; D uncertain. The receptor was derived from a human donor in good health. Sample: blood. The CDR3 sequence is CASSQVTTRGTDTQYF. The CDR3 DNA reads TGTGCCAGCAGCCAAGTAACTACAAGGGGCACAGATACGCAGTATTTT.